This TCR beta chain was obtained from a study of T-cell reconstitution after alpha-beta-depleted transplantation in children. Unique molecular identifiers were incorporated during preparation of the TCRbeta library. One entry per CDR3 protein, called by TCRdb with MiXCR from the PCR reads. Of about 980,000 distinct CDR3 sequences listed, around 30% are singletons. This clonotype was found many times. Trimming took 8 bases from V and 6 from J, leaving 12 bases between them. Germline CDR1 and CDR2: KGHDR and SFDVKD. The CDR3 is made up of 13 amino acids. The rearrangement joins TRBV24-1 to TRBJ2-2, with TRBD1 as a possible D gene (5 bases). The sequences come from PBMCs, mostly from graft donor cells, collected 360 days after TCRalphabeta/CD19-depleted stem cell transplant. The sequence derives from a boy under two years old who had a stem cell transplant for SCID, so the T cells may come from the graft donor. This chain's CDR3 is CATTQGGSGELFF. Written as DNA, the CDR3 is TGTGCCACCACCCAGGGTGGGTCCGGGGAGCTGTTTTTT.